This T cell receptor beta chain was sequenced in a study of T cells after yellow fever vaccination. This CDR3 has 13 amino acids. The germline CDR1 and CDR2 sequences are WSHSY and SAAADI. Trimming left V 4 bases short and J 6 bases short, with 11 bases between. Conversion of TCR transcripts into cDNA relied on 5'RACE template switching, which added a universal primer site and UMIs. MiXCR, applied by TCRdb to the 5' RACE reads, yields one record per CDR3 protein. The sample lists about 350,000 distinct CDR3 sequences, 8% to 9.5% occurring once. This clonotype turned up a few times. This clonotype was sampled from a man aged 18 to 30 who received the YFV17D yellow fever vaccine. This sample comprised PBMCs, obtained about 49 days after the first yellow fever vaccination. V usage is TRBV10-2 and J usage is TRBJ2-3, with a weak D call TRBD1 (7 bases). For the CDR3, the DNA is TGCGCCAGCAGTGGGACAGGAGGGGATACGCAGTATTTT. Translating gives CASSGTGGDTQYF.